This is a list of T cell receptor beta chains from one sample in a study of metastatic and nonmetastatic thyroid tumors. TCRdb re-called the PCR reads with MiXCR. The sample consists of roughly 7,000 clones, 18% of them appearing once. The sequenced material came from adjacent normal tissue. These receptor sequences come from a male donor with papillary thyroid cancer or a benign thyroid nodule (not recorded which). Some clones in this sample may be carry-over from other donors' samples. CDR3s include the opening cysteine and the closing phenylalanine or tryptophan. The D gene is left open where the match is weak. Clone size is shown for a subset of rows, as once, few, many or a class of expanded clone.

J gene,D gene,V gene,clone size,CDR3 length,CDR3 protein,CDR3 DNA
TRBJ1-4,TRBD1,TRBV28,-,14,CASSQQGGNEKLFF,TGTGCCAGCAGTCAACAGGGGGGTAATGAAAAACTGTTTTTT
TRBJ2-1,-,TRBV15,few,13,CATSRDVGEMQFF,TGTGCCACCAGCAGAGATGTAGGGGAGATGCAGTTCTTC
TRBJ2-6,-,TRBV6-2/TRBV6-3,many,17,CASSYDRSPSGANVLTF,TGTGCCAGCAGTTACGACAGGTCTCCCTCTGGGGCCAACGTCCTGACTTTC
TRBJ2-3,-,TRBV12-3/TRBV12-4,many,14,CASSLFGRTDTQYF,TGTGCCAGCAGTCTATTTGGACGGACAGATACGCAGTATTTT
TRBJ1-1,-,TRBV3-1,few,15,CASSQDIGSNTEAFF,TGTGCCAGCAGCCAAGATATAGGGTCGAACACTGAAGCTTTCTTT
TRBJ1-1,-,TRBV18,many,15,CASSQNAGGATEAFF,TGTGCCAGCTCACAAAACGCGGGGGGGGCCACTGAAGCTTTCTTT
TRBJ2-1,TRBD2,TRBV2,-,13,CASMPGGPNEQFF,TGTGCCAGCATGCCGGGAGGGCCAAATGAGCAGTTCTTC
TRBJ2-1,TRBD2,TRBV7-6,medium-sized,12,CASSSGLPGQFF,TGTGCCAGCAGCTCGGGACTACCAGGGCAGTTCTTC
TRBJ2-6,-,TRBV11-2,-,15,CASSLAGAGANVLTF,TGTGCCAGCAGCTTGGCAGGGGCTGGGGCCAACGTCCTGACTTTC
TRBJ1-1,TRBD1,TRBV6-1,many,16,CASSDGTGLMNTEAFF,TGTGCCAGCAGTGACGGGACAGGTCTCATGAACACTGAAGCTTTCTTT
TRBJ2-1,TRBD2,TRBV7-2,few,13,CASSLLAGREQFF,TGTGCCAGCAGTTTGCTAGCGGGACGTGAGCAGTTCTTC
TRBJ2-1,-,TRBV20-1,many,16,CSARAGTGHGHNEQFF,TGCAGTGCTAGAGCCGGAACGGGACACGGACACAATGAGCAGTTCTTC
TRBJ2-1,-,TRBV19,few,13,CASSIGIEAEQFF,TGTGCCAGTAGTATAGGAATAGAGGCTGAGCAGTTCTTC
TRBJ1-1,-,TRBV7-6,-,13,CASSFQGSTEAFF,TGTGCCAGCAGCTTCCAGGGAAGCACTGAAGCTTTCTTT
TRBJ2-6,TRBD1,TRBV2,few,16,CASSETGGAGANVLTF,TGTGCCAGCAGTGAGACAGGGGGCGCTGGGGCCAACGTCCTGACTTTC
TRBJ2-7,TRBD2,TRBV6-1,many,13,CASSVGGANEQYF,TGTGCCAGCAGTGTCGGGGGGGCTAACGAGCAGTACTTC
TRBJ1-3,-,TRBV27,-,12,CASRGSGNTIYF,TGTGCCAGCAGAGGCTCTGGAAACACCATATATTTT
TRBJ2-2,-,TRBV28,few,14,CASRSARGTGELFF,TGTGCCAGCAGATCGGCCCGTGGCACCGGGGAGCTGTTTTTT
TRBJ2-3,TRBD1,TRBV24-1,few,16,CATSETGTGRSDTQYF,TGTGCCACCAGTGAAACCGGGACAGGGAGGTCAGATACGCAGTATTTT
TRBJ2-1,TRBD1,TRBV4-1,many,15,CASSPDRGMGNEQFF,TGCGCCAGCAGCCCCGACAGGGGGATGGGCAATGAGCAGTTCTTC
TRBJ2-7,-,TRBV28,many,12,CASSFLHYEQYF,TGTGCCAGCAGTTTCCTCCACTACGAGCAGTACTTC
TRBJ2-7,-,TRBV27,few,14,CARSLAQVSYEQYF,TGTGCCAGAAGTCTGGCTCAGGTATCCTACGAGCAGTACTTC
TRBJ1-1,-,TRBV19,medium-sized,12,CASMGGYTEAFF,TGTGCCAGTATGGGGGGTTACACTGAAGCTTTCTTT
TRBJ1-6,-,TRBV6-1,-,11,CAIRLVQGLHF,TGTGCCATCAGGCTCGTGCAGGGGCTCCACTTT
TRBJ2-7,-,TRBV7-9,-,12,CASSPPVCGQYF,TGTGCCAGCAGCCCCCCGGTTTGCGGGCAGTACTTC
TRBJ2-1,-,TRBV10-3,many,14,CAISPEHDLNEQFF,TGTGCCATCAGCCCCGAGCACGACTTAAACGAGCAGTTCTTC
TRBJ2-3,-,TRBV6-5,-,12,CASSYESDTQYF,TGTGCCAGCAGTTACGAGTCGGATACGCAGTATTTT
TRBJ2-3,-,TRBV2,few,11,CASSVLDTQYF,TGTGCCAGCAGCGTCCTAGATACGCAGTATTTT
TRBJ2-7,-,TRBV12-3/TRBV12-4,-,13,CASRNSAGIEQYF,TGTGCCAGCAGAAATTCGGCGGGAATTGAGCAGTACTTC
TRBJ2-3,-,TRBV18,many,13,CASSPTVGDTQYF,TGTGCCAGCTCACCCACGGTAGGGGATACGCAGTATTTT
TRBJ2-1,-,TRBV7-3,-,15,CASSLGDSSYNEQFF,TGTGCCAGCAGCTTGGGCGATAGCTCCTACAATGAGCAGTTCTTC
TRBJ2-3,TRBD2,TRBV27,few,15,CASSPTSAATDTQYF,TGTGCCAGCAGCCCTACTAGCGCAGCAACAGATACGCAGTATTTT
TRBJ1-2,-,TRBV20-1,-,12,CSASRPDYGYTF,TGCAGTGCTAGTCGCCCGGACTATGGCTACACCTTC
TRBJ1-1,-,TRBV19,-,14,CASSIGQTYTEAFF,TGTGCCAGTAGTATAGGCCAGACCTACACTGAAGCTTTCTTT
TRBJ1-2,TRBD1,TRBV20-1,-,12,CSASRGRGGYTF,TGCAGTGCTAGCAGGGGGCGAGGTGGCTACACCTTC
TRBJ1-2,-,TRBV28,few,13,CASSLVQGHGYTF,TGTGCCAGCAGTTTAGTACAGGGTCATGGCTACACCTTC
TRBJ2-6,-,TRBV11-2,few,15,CASSLGVSGANVLTF,TGTGCCAGCAGCTTAGGGGTTTCTGGGGCCAACGTCCTGACTTTC
TRBJ2-7,-,TRBV7-2,-,13,CSSSWVSRYEQYF,TGTTCCAGCAGCTGGGTGTCTCGCTACGAGCAGTACTTC
TRBJ1-2,-,TRBV7-9,-,13,CASISGASYGYTF,TGTGCCAGCATTAGTGGGGCAAGTTATGGCTACACCTTC
TRBJ2-2,-,TRBV29-1,many,13,CSVEGLGTGELFF,TGCAGCGTTGAGGGACTTGGAACCGGGGAGCTGTTTTTT
TRBJ2-1,-,TRBV5-1,-,12,CASSLSDNEQFF,TGCGCCAGCAGCTTATCTGACAATGAGCAGTTCTTC
TRBJ1-1,-,TRBV29-1,-,13,CSVVHSQNTEAFF,TGCAGCGTTGTTCACAGCCAGAACACTGAAGCTTTCTTT
TRBJ1-2,TRBD1,TRBV10-3,-,15,CAISERGQGRSGYTF,TGTGCCATCAGTGAGAGGGGACAGGGAAGGAGTGGCTACACCTTC
TRBJ2-7,TRBD2,TRBV11-2,few,17,CASSLVGGGPPTYEQYF,TGTGCCAGCAGCTTAGTGGGCGGGGGGCCCCCTACCTACGAGCAGTACTTC
TRBJ2-1,-,TRBV19,few,16,CASMSGQKLTYNEQFF,TGTGCCAGTATGTCTGGGCAGAAGTTAACCTACAATGAGCAGTTCTTC
TRBJ2-2,TRBD2,TRBV20-1,-,17,CSARDPRAGVNTGELFF,TGCAGTGCTAGAGACCCTCGGGCGGGGGTGAACACCGGGGAGCTGTTTTTT
TRBJ1-2,-,TRBV28,-,14,CASSPGSLDYGYTF,TGTGCCAGCAGTCCGGGTAGCCTAGACTATGGCTACACCTTC
TRBJ1-5,TRBD1,TRBV11-2,-,16,CASSRNTGGKNQPQHF,TGTGCCAGCAGCCGGAATACAGGGGGTAAGAATCAGCCCCAGCATTTT
TRBJ1-2,TRBD1,TRBV27,-,15,CASSPTPDRVGGYTF,TGTGCCAGCAGTCCCACCCCAGACAGGGTGGGCGGCTACACCTTC
TRBJ2-7,TRBD1,TRBV11-2,few,15,CASSFSGTGDYEQYF,TGTGCCAGCAGCTTCTCCGGGACAGGGGATTACGAGCAGTACTTC
TRBJ1-6,-,TRBV7-2,-,13,CASTYGVYLPLHF,TGTGCCAGCACCTACGGGGTTTACTTACCCCTCCACTTC